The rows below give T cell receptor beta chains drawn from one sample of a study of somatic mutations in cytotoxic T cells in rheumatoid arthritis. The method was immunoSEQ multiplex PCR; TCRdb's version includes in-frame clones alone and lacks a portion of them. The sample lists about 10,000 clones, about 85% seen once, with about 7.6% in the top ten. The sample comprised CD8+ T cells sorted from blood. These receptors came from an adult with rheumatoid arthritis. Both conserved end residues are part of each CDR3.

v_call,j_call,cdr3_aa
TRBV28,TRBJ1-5,CASSLGGLSNQPQHF
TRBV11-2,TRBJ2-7,CASSPGQLYEQYF
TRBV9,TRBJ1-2,CASSYGPRSNGYTF
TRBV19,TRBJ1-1,CASSSQGVSTEAFF
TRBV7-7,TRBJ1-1,CASSLVVSDTEAFF
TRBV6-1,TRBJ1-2,CASRSPYGYTF
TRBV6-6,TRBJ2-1,CASSAQGASYNEQFF
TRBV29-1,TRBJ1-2,CSVESLGTAINYGYTF
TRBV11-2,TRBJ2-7,CASSLEASSSYEQYF
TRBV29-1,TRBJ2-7,CSVARDHFYEQYF
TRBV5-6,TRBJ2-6,CASSPLTGVGANVLTF
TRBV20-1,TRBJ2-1,CSAFSGRALF